This T cell receptor beta chain is from a study of tumor-infiltrating lymphocytes in primary liver carcinoma. In the study overall: These were node-negative, non-metastatic T1-T3 tumors of roughly 4 to 11 cm. Findings and limits, study-wide: With p = 0.039, the top-250-clone fraction in tumors significantly exceeded that in blood.

Germline V gene sequence: CDR1 MGHRA, CDR2 YSYEKL. The CDR3 runs to 13 residues. V was pared by 8 bases and J by 4 bases, with 15 bases between. In the case of this clonotype: Its antigen is not identified.

With roughly 540 ng total RNA as template and a constant-region primer, TCR beta cDNA was made. Slightly modified ARM-PCR with three nested multiplex PCR rounds yielded TCR beta libraries. For 10 cycles apiece, the opening two PCR rounds ran with TRBV1-TRBV30 forward primers and a C-beta reverse primer. TCRdb reprocessed the multiplex PCR reads via MiXCR and lists one record per CDR3 protein. Among hundreds of thousands of distinct CDR3 sequences listed, 65% were seen once. Out of unsorted whole blood came the blood RNA, and germline DNA was extracted as well. The collection of 4 to 4.5 milliliters of peripheral blood preceded surgery.

The sample was peripheral blood. The chain combines TRBV4-1 with TRBJ2-7, with D perhaps TRBD2 (5 bases). The source of this sequence is a man aged 40-49 years with primary liver carcinoma and hepatitis B virus infection. Here the CDR3 DNA reads TGCGCCAGCTCGGAGCGGACCGAGTACGAGCAGTACTTC. Translating it yields CASSERTEYEQYF.